Described below is a single T cell receptor beta chain sequence and its context. What it binds is not known. The data are from a study of blood T cells in healthy people across ages. A second PCR, run for roughly 6 to 11 cycles, used a sample-barcoded 5' primer plus a J-beta primer mix. One entry per CDR3 protein, called by TCRdb with MiXCR from the 5' RACE reads. The data contain about 1.8 million distinct CDR3 sequences, around half of them singletons. The CDR3 is 13 residues long. V lost 5 bases to trimming and J lost 11 bases, with 18 bases between them. Germline assignment: CDR1 SNHLY and CDR2 FYNNEI. Whole-study findings and limits: It was held that diversity estimates obtained from one million T cells represented underestimates.

This sequence joins TRBV2 and TRBJ1-1; D gene uncertain. This TCR was recovered from a middle-aged woman in good health. Specimen: blood. CDR3 sequence reads: CASSRSGRRDAFF. CDR3 sequence (DNA): TGTGCCAGCAGTCGCTCGGGCAGAAGGGATGCTTTCTTT. The whole variable domain, filled in from reference TRBV2 and TRBJ1-1, reads EPEVTQTPSHQVTQMGQEVILRCVPISNHLYFYWYRQILGQKVEFLVSFYNNEISEKSEIFDDQFSVERPDGSNFTLKIRSTKLEDSAMYFCASSRSGRRDAFFGQGTRLTVV.